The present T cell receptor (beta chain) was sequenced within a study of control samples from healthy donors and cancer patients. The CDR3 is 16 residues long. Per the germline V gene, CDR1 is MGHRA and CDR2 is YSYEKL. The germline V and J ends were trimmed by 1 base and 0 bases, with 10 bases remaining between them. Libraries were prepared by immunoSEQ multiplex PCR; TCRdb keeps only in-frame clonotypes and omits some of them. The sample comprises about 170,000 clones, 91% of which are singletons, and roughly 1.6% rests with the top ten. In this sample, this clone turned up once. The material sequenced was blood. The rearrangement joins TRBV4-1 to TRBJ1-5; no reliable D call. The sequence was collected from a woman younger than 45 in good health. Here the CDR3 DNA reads TGCGCCAGCAGCCAAGTCGTTCACACTAGCAATCAGCCCCAGCATTTT. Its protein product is CASSQVVHTSNQPQHF.